This T cell receptor beta chain came from a study of blood T cell repertoires in COVID-19. Study-level information: The United States, Italy and Spain supplied acute and convalescent COVID-19 samples. T cells, B-cell-depleted T cells, or PBMCs supplied cDNA or gDNA.

Per the original methods: Estimates of nucleated cell counts were drawn from the amplification of reference gene primers. Sequenced by immunoSEQ multiplex PCR; TCRdb stores in-frame clones only, minus some. Clone size and the V and J calls come from that table; the DNA yielded D and trimming. The sample yields 65,000 to 95,000 clones, approximately 91% seen once. The V gene end was trimmed by 5 bases and the J gene end by 5 bases; junction bases not matched to a gene: 10. The V gene's germline CDR1 is MNHNY and CDR2 SVGAGI (reference sequence). The CDR3 covers 16 residues. The sample was peripheral blood. This clonotype was sampled from a man between 70 and 80 years old with acute or convalescent COVID-19. This sequence joins TRBV6-6 and TRBJ1-5, with 9 positions matching TRBD1. The CDR3 region is CASSNPGTGMDQPQHF. As DNA, the CDR3 is TGTGCCAGCAGTAATCCCGGGACAGGGATGGATCAGCCCCAGCATTTT.